Listed below are T cell receptor beta chains from one sample, sequenced in a study of blood T cell repertoires in COVID-19. Data came from immunoSEQ multiplex PCR; TCRdb stores just in-frame clones and leaves some out. The data hold 80,000 to 95,000 clones, with around 80% observed a single time. The specimen was peripheral blood. Receptor source: a woman over 75 with active or convalescent COVID-19. Each CDR3 is given with its conserved first and last residue. The D gene is left open where the match is weak. Clone size appears in some rows only: once, few, many, or a class for an expanded clone.

TRBD1	.	TRBV6-2/TRBV6-3	TRBJ1-2	TGTGCCAGCAGTCGCCGGGACAGGGGACCCTTCAACTATGGCTACACCTTC	CASSRRDRGPFNYGYTF
.	once	TRBV7-9	TRBJ1-4	TGTGCCAGCAGCCCAGTTAATGAACTGTTTTTT	CASSPVNELFF
.	.	TRBV12-3/TRBV12-4	TRBJ1-1	TGTGCCAGCAGCCTCGGGAACACTGAAGCTTTCTTT	CASSLGNTEAFF
.	.	TRBV2	TRBJ1-2	TGCGCCAGCACGCCCGGACAGAACAATGGCTACACCTTC	CASTPGQNNGYTF
.	once	TRBV6-4	TRBJ2-7	TGTGCCAGCAGTGACTCGGTGGCCCCGAGGGTTGTATCCGAGCAGTACTTC	CASSDSVAPRVVSEQYF
.	few	TRBV4-3	TRBJ1-1	TGCGCCAGCAGCCAAGATGGCAGGAACACTGAAGCTTTCTTT	CASSQDGRNTEAFF
.	.	TRBV5-1	TRBJ1-3	TGCGCCAGCAGCTTGGACACAGTCAATGACCCTGGAAACACCATATATTTT	CASSLDTVNDPGNTIYF
TRBD2	.	TRBV5-5	TRBJ2-5	TGTGCCAGCAGCTTGGACATTAGCGGGGGGTACCAAGAGACCCAGTACTTC	CASSLDISGGYQETQYF
.	.	TRBV6-5	TRBJ1-1	TGTGCCAGCCTTAGAGGCAGGGACACTGAAGCTTTCTTT	CASLRGRDTEAFF
TRBD1	.	TRBV5-1	TRBJ2-3	TGCGCCAGCAGTGGGACAGGGGGCACAGATACGCAGTATTTT	CASSGTGGTDTQYF
.	.	TRBV29-1	TRBJ1-2	TGCAGCGTTGATCTCCCTAGCTACACCTTC	CSVDLPSYTF
.	.	TRBV2	TRBJ1-3	TGTGCCAGCAGTGAATTTCAGGGGTTAGGCTCTGGAAACACCATATATTTT	CASSEFQGLGSGNTIYF
TRBD1	once	TRBV19	TRBJ1-1	TGTGCCAGTGGAACAGGGGTAGGGACTGAAGCTTTCTTT	CASGTGVGTEAFF
.	.	TRBV6-6	TRBJ2-7	TGTGCCGGGGCATCGGACTCCTACGAGCAGTACTTC	CAGASDSYEQYF
.	once	TRBV5-1	TRBJ1-1	TGCGCCAGCAGCTTGGGGCAGATCCTACCCCCGGGCACTGAAGCTTTCTTT	CASSLGQILPPGTEAFF
.	.	TRBV19	TRBJ1-5	TGTGCCAGTAGTTTCAGGGGCCATCAGCCCCAGCATTTT	CASSFRGHQPQHF
TRBD1	.	TRBV28	TRBJ1-2	TGTGCCAGCAGTTCCCCAGGGGGCTATGGCTACACCTTC	CASSSPGGYGYTF
TRBD1	few	TRBV15	TRBJ1-4	TGTGCCACCAGCGGGCGACAGGGCCTCGGAGAAAAACTGTTTTTT	CATSGRQGLGEKLFF
.	.	TRBV11-3	TRBJ2-3	TGTGCCAGTGCGCAAGGGGCCACAGATACGCAGTATTTT	CASAQGATDTQYF
.	.	TRBV6-6	TRBJ2-7	TGTGCCAGCAGACCCCGACAGGAGTCGGCCTACGAGCAGTACTTC	CASRPRQESAYEQYF
TRBD1	.	TRBV5-6	TRBJ1-4	TGTGCCAGCAGCTCCAAGGGGGCAGGTGAAAAACTGTTTTTT	CASSSKGAGEKLFF
TRBD2	.	TRBV27	TRBJ2-1	TGTGCCAGCAGTTCACTAGCGGGGGGAGGAAATGAGCAGTTCTTC	CASSSLAGGGNEQFF
TRBD1	.	TRBV29-1	TRBJ2-2	TGCAGCGTGGGGGACAGGGCGTGGACCGGGGAGCTGTTTTTT	CSVGDRAWTGELFF
.	.	TRBV6-5	TRBJ1-1	TGTGCCAGCGCAGGGCCGAACACTGAAGCTTTCTTT	CASAGPNTEAFF
TRBD1	.	TRBV29-1	TRBJ1-2	TGCAGCGCTGGGACAGGGGGAAAATATGGCTACACCTTC	CSAGTGGKYGYTF
TRBD1	.	TRBV19	TRBJ2-7	TGTGCCAGTAGTAGGGACAGGAGGACCTACGAGCAGTACTTC	CASSRDRRTYEQYF
TRBD1	.	TRBV5-1	TRBJ1-1	TGCGCCAGCGGTACGGGACAGGGGGCGGGAAACACTGAAGCTTTCTTT	CASGTGQGAGNTEAFF
TRBD2	.	TRBV3-1/TRBV3-2	TRBJ2-3	TGTGCCAGCAGCCAATCAACTAGCGGGGGCTCCCCCACCACTTTT	CASSQSTSGGSPTTF
TRBD1	.	TRBV29-1	TRBJ2-5	TGCAGCGCAAAGGACAGGGGGGGACAAGAGACCCAGTACTTC	CSAKDRGGQETQYF
.	.	TRBV11-2	TRBJ2-6	TGTGCCAGCAGCTCCGAGTATGCCAACGTCCTGACTTTC	CASSSEYANVLTF